This is a list of T cell receptor beta chains from one sample in a study of CD8 T cells in ankylosing spondylitis. TCRdb ran MiXCR on the 5' RACE reads and lists one entry per CDR3 protein. Counted here are over 600,000 distinct CDR3 sequences, over 15% occurring once; the ten biggest clones make up under 20%. Source material: blood, either unsorted or a sorted T cell fraction (not recorded which). Receptor source: a male donor with ankylosing spondylitis. CDR3s include the opening cysteine and the closing phenylalanine or tryptophan. D genes are given only for firm matches. Expanded clones get a size class; other rows say once, few or many, or leave the size out.

d_gene	j_gene	abundance	v_gene	CDR3nt	CDR3aa
TRBD2	TRBJ2-1	.	TRBV7-8	TGTGCCAGCAGCTTAGGCCCGGGACTAGCGGGAGGAAGGGAACAGTTCTTC	CASSLGPGLAGGREQFF
.	TRBJ2-5	.	TRBV29-1	TGCAGCGTTGAGTCATGGTCCGAGGAGACCCAGTACTTC	CSVESWSEETQYF
.	TRBJ1-1	.	TRBV20-1	TGCAGTGCTAGGGGTGGTGGGGGGGGTTTTCCTGAAGCTTTCTTT	CSARGGGGGFPEAFF
TRBD2	TRBJ2-2	.	TRBV12-3/TRBV12-4	TGTGCCAGCAGTCTACCCGGGACTAGCGGGAGTAGTGGCGGCACCGGGGAGCTGTTTTTT	CASSLPGTSGSSGGTGELFF
.	TRBJ2-7	few	TRBV12-3/TRBV12-4	TGTGCCAGCAGTTTTAACGCGGCCTACGAGCAGTACTTC	CASSFNAAYEQYF
TRBD2	TRBJ2-1	.	TRBV29-1	TGCAGCGTTGATCTAGCGGCCGATACCTACAATGAGCAGTTCTTC	CSVDLAADTYNEQFF
TRBD1	TRBJ1-2	.	TRBV4-2	TGTGCCAGCAGCCAAGATCTGCGACAGGGGGACGGCTACACCTTC	CASSQDLRQGDGYTF
TRBD2	TRBJ2-5	few	TRBV4-2	TGTGCCAGCAGCCAAGACCTAGCGGGGGTGGGGGAGACCCAGTACTTC	CASSQDLAGVGETQYF
.	TRBJ1-1	.	TRBV20-1	TGCAGTGCTAGAGATTGGGCAACTGGGGGCACTGAAGCTTTCTTT	CSARDWATGGTEAFF
.	TRBJ2-7	few	TRBV4-3	TGCGCCAGCAGCCAGGGAGCGGCCTCCTACGAGCAGTACTTC	CASSQGAASYEQYF
.	TRBJ2-3	.	TRBV29-1	TGCAGCTCTGCAGGAGGGAGCACAGATACGCAGTATTTT	CSSAGGSTDTQYF
TRBD1	TRBJ1-5	many	TRBV12-3/TRBV12-4	TGTGCCAGCAGTCCTAGGGACAGAAATAGCAATCAGCCCCAGCATTTT	CASSPRDRNSNQPQHF
.	TRBJ2-5	few	TRBV5-5	TGTGCCAGCAAGGGGGGCGTAACAGGGTTAGAGACCCAGTACTTC	CASKGGVTGLETQYF
.	TRBJ1-1	.	TRBV20-1	TGCAGTGCTAGACGGTTCCGGGACTTGCGAATGAACACTGAAGCTTTCTTT	CSARRFRDLRMNTEAFF
.	TRBJ2-3	few	TRBV7-2	TGTGCCAGCAGCTTAGACGCGGGGCGAGGGGATACGCAGTATTTT	CASSLDAGRGDTQYF
TRBD2	TRBJ2-3	many	TRBV12-3/TRBV12-4	TGTGCCAGCAGTTTAGCCACTAGCGGGGTTGCAGATACGCAGTATTTT	CASSLATSGVADTQYF
.	TRBJ2-6	.	TRBV6-5	TGTGCCAGCAGTTACTCGGCCCGCTCTGGGGCCAACGTCCTGACTTTC	CASSYSARSGANVLTF
.	TRBJ1-1	few	TRBV18	TGTGCCAGCTCACCCCCAACCACTGAAGCTTTCTTT	CASSPPTTEAFF
TRBD2	TRBJ2-3	.	TRBV4-1	TGCGCCAGCAGCCACGGACTAGGACCAGATACGCAGTATTTT	CASSHGLGPDTQYF
.	TRBJ1-2	few	TRBV6-2/TRBV6-3	TGTGCCAGCAGTTCGGGCCCCGGGGCCCTCTATGGCTACACCTTC	CASSSGPGALYGYTF
TRBD1	TRBJ2-1	once	TRBV3-1	TGTGCCAGCAGCCGGGGGACAGGGGGCTCGAATGAGCAGTTCTTC	CASSRGTGGSNEQFF
.	TRBJ2-4	many	TRBV12-3/TRBV12-4	TGTGCCAGCAGTTTAGACTCAGGCATTCAGTACTTC	CASSLDSGIQYF
TRBD2	TRBJ2-7	few	TRBV5-6	TGTGCCAGCAGCCGTACCTCGGGAGGGAGCTCCTACGAGCAGTACTTC	CASSRTSGGSSYEQYF
TRBD1	TRBJ2-5	.	TRBV20-1	TGCAGTGCCGGACAGGGTTTGCGACAAGAGACCCAGTACTTC	CSAGQGLRQETQYF
.	TRBJ1-4	.	TRBV4-1	TGCGCCAGCAGCCAAGATGGAACAGGGTCCCCCCTCACTAATGAAAAACTGTTTTTT	CASSQDGTGSPLTNEKLFF
TRBD1	TRBJ2-5	.	TRBV6-4	TGTGCCAGCCTGGACAGGACAGAGACCCAGTACTTC	CASLDRTETQYF
.	TRBJ2-1	many	TRBV12-3/TRBV12-4	TGTGCCAGCAGTCCCGACTACCCCCAACGAGGGAATGAGCAGTTCTTC	CASSPDYPQRGNEQFF
TRBD1	TRBJ1-6	few	TRBV12-3/TRBV12-4	TGTGCCAGCAGTCTGACAGGGGACTATAATTCACCCCTCCACTTT	CASSLTGDYNSPLHF
TRBD2	TRBJ2-1	.	TRBV11-1	TGTGCCAGCACTAGCGGCCACTACAATGAGCAGTTCTTC	CASTSGHYNEQFF
TRBD2	TRBJ2-1	.	TRBV28	TGTGCCAGCAGTCCCCCTAGCGGGATGTACAATGAGCAGTTCTTC	CASSPPSGMYNEQFF
.	TRBJ2-1	few	TRBV7-8	TGTGCCAGCAGCTTCGGGGGGCTCAATGAGCAGTTCTTC	CASSFGGLNEQFF